The following is a T cell receptor beta chain sequence with its context. Its antigen is currently unknown. The data stem from a study of human T cells and chemical hapten exposure. Study-level results: TCRs exceeding 1 in 1000 frequency stayed unchanged with DPC sensitization.

Trimming removed 1 base at V and 5 bases at J, with 8 bases between. The V gene's germline CDR1 is LGHDT and CDR2 YNNKEL (reference sequence). The CDR3 sequence is 13 residues long. Specified time point: pre-sensitization, week 0. As for treatment: therapeutic diphenylcyclopropenone sensitization with weekly scalp DPC. Authors' methods: Ranging from about 23,224 to 750,000, TCR counts per sample had a median value of roughly 96,000. TCRdb analysed the RACE reads with MiXCR anew, one entry per CDR3 protein. Clone size and V and J calls follow TCRdb, not the original study. The data show around 56,000 distinct CDR3 sequences, roughly 9.8% seen once.

The rearrangement uses TRBV3-1 and TRBJ1-1; no clear D gene. This material consisted of whole blood, taken in connection with sensitization to the hapten diphenylcyclopropenone (DPC). This sequence originates from a man aged 40-55 years with alopecia areata. Some clones in this sample may be carry-over from other donors' samples. The CDR3 nucleotides read TGTGCCAGCAGCCAAGGGGCGGTTACTGAAGCTTTCTTT. This codes for CASSQGAVTEAFF.